These 21 T cell receptor beta chains originate from one sample sequenced in a study of OX40 agonist ivuxolimab in advanced cancers. Profiling relied on immunoSEQ multiplex PCR, and the TCRdb table lists in-frame clones only, not all of them. The sample lists tens of thousands of clones, roughly 86% seen once, with roughly 4% in the top ten. The material sequenced was CD4+ or CD8+ T cells sorted from blood, taken in a trial of the OX40 agonist ivuxolimab. Source of these receptors: an adult with an advanced solid tumor such as melanoma, head and neck, liver or kidney cancer.

This sequence joins TRBV14 and TRBJ2-5; the match to TRBD2 covers 10 bases. This CDR3 has 16 residues. Germline V gene sequence: CDR1 SGHDN, CDR2 FVKESK. Unmatched junction bases numbered 3, after V lost 1 base and J lost 1 base. CDR3 nucleotide sequence: TGTGCCAGCAGCCAAGGGACTAGCGGCCGCCAAGAGACCCAGTACTTC. Translating it yields CASSQGTSGRQETQYF. Combining the CDR3 with reference TRBV14 and TRBJ2-5 gives the whole variable domain EAGVTQFPSHSVIEKGQTVTLRCDPISGHDNLYWYRRVMGKEIKFLLHFVKESKQDESGMPNNRFLAERTGGTYSTLKVQPAELEDSGVYFCASSQGTSGRQETQYFGPGTRLLVL.

The genes are TRBV28 and TRBJ2-3; TRBD1 aligns across 7 bases. Germline loops: CDR1 MDHEN, CDR2 SYDVKM. Losses at the gene ends were 2 bases for V and 1 base for J; bases not matched to a gene: 9. The CDR3 extends over 17 amino acids. The CDR3 sequence: CASSLEAGGRGTDTQYF. As DNA, the CDR3 is TGTGCCAGCAGTTTAGAGGCAGGGGGAAGGGGCACAGATACGCAGTATTTT.

This clone has only one observation. This chain connects TRBV30 to TRBJ1-3; D unresolved. V was shortened by 3 bases and J by 0 bases, with 12 bases between the two germline ends. The germline V gene encodes CDR1 GTSNPN and CDR2 SVGIG (reference sequence). The CDR3 contains 15 residues. Written as DNA, the CDR3 is TGTGCCTGGAGCCTAATGAAGAGCTCTGGAAACACCATATATTTT. The encoded protein is CAWSLMKSSGNTIYF.

The V call is TRBV19, the J call TRBJ2-7; 8 bases map to TRBD1. Germline V lookup: CDR1 LNHDA, CDR2 SQIVND (reference sequence). V shed 4 bases and J 5 bases; nucleotides not matched to a gene: 7. The CDR3 totals 14 residues. In nucleotides, the CDR3 is TGTGCCAGTAGTAGCCCAGGGGGCAATCACGAGCAGTACTTC. This sequence encodes CASSSPGGNHEQYF.

The table lists this clone with a few counts. The chain links TRBV7-3 to TRBJ2-3, with D perhaps TRBD2 (6 bases). CDR1 SGHTA and CDR2 FQGTGA come from the germline V gene. Trimming removed 2 bases at V and 1 base at J, with 13 bases between. The CDR3 is made up of 16 amino acids. The CDR3 coding sequence is TGTGCCAGCAGCTTACTGGGGGGTAGTGGCACAGATACGCAGTATTTT. It encodes CASSLLGGSGTDTQYF.

The CDR3 here is CASSSAGTGSNYGYTF. The CDR3 DNA follows: TGCGCCAGCAGCTCCGCCGGGACAGGCTCTAACTATGGCTACACCTTC. This chain uses TRBV5-1 with TRBJ1-2, with 8 bases matching TRBD1. The CDR3 contains 16 residues. Germline loops: CDR1 SGHRS, CDR2 YFSETQ. Trimming at V came to 3 bases and at J to 0 bases, leaving 7 bases not matched to a gene.

This chain joins TRBV6-5 and TRBJ2-2, with TRBD2 matching 7 bases. The germline V gene has CDR1 MNHEY and CDR2 SVGAGI. With 6 bases clipped from V and 6 bases from J, the junction kept 10 bases outside the gene matches. The CDR3 extends over 15 amino acids. In nucleotides, the CDR3 is TGTGCCAGCAGACCACCGGGACTACGACCCGGGGAGCTGTTTTTT. Residues: CASRPPGLRPGELFF.

The chain links TRBV7-2 to TRBJ2-7, with 10 bases aligning to TRBD2. Germline CDR1 reads SGHTA; CDR2 reads FQGNSA. J was trimmed by 0 bases and V by 6 bases; bases with no gene match: 11. The CDR3 is 17 amino acids. The chain's CDR3 is CASSPPGLAPSSYEQYF. CDR3 sequence (DNA): TGTGCCAGCAGTCCCCCGGGACTAGCGCCGAGCTCCTACGAGCAGTACTTC. The whole variable domain, remainder taken from reference TRBV7-2 and TRBJ2-7, is GAGVSQSPSNKVTEKGKDVELRCDPISGHTALYWYRQSLGQGLEFLIYFQGNSAPDKSGLPSDRFSAERTGGSVSTLTIQRTQQEDSAVYLCASSPPGLAPSSYEQYFGPGTRLTVT.

A remark on this clone: The sample contains more than one DNA sequence encoding this CDR3. This chain links TRBV7-9 with TRBJ1-5, with 7 bases aligning to TRBD1. Germline values: CDR1 SEHNR, CDR2 FQNEAQ (reference sequence). The trim removed 1 base at V and 4 bases at J, leaving 4 bases unmatched. This CDR3 is built from 15 residues. CDR3 protein: CASSLGGDRNQPQHF. The CDR3, as DNA: TGTGCCAGCAGCTTAGGAGGGGACAGAAATCAGCCCCAGCATTTT.

The table lists this clone with a count of one. The rearrangement links TRBV12-5 to TRBJ2-2; D is perhaps TRBD1 (5 bases). Germline V CDR1 and CDR2: LGHNT, FRNRAP. V lost 1 base and J lost 7, with 10 bases in between. The CDR3 consists of 14 residues. CDR3 in DNA: TGTGCTAGTGGTTTGGGGCAGGGTGGCGGGGAGCTGTTTTTT. This codes for CASGLGQGGGELFF.

The V call is TRBV7-3, the J call TRBJ2-1; TRBD2 agrees at 7 bases. This CDR3 region has 16 residues. Germline values: CDR1 SGHTA, CDR2 FQGTGA. V dropped 5 bases and J dropped 0; count of bases not matched to a gene: 7. DNA for the CDR3: TGTGCCAGCAGCAAAATAGCGGGCCGCTCCTACAATGAGCAGTTCTTC. It is translated as CASSKIAGRSYNEQFF.

This rearrangement joins TRBV5-4 to TRBJ2-2, with 7 bases that match TRBD1. Germline V gene lookup returns CDR1 SGHNT and CDR2 YYREEE (reference sequence). The CDR3 spans 15 residues. V dropped 3 bases and J dropped 4; count of bases not matched to a gene: 6. CDR3 sequence reads: CASSYGTELTGELFF. DNA for the CDR3: TGTGCCAGCAGCTATGGGACAGAACTCACCGGGGAGCTGTTTTTT.

This clone was observed once. The rearrangement links TRBV6-1 to TRBJ2-7; 12 bases are a match to TRBD1. J was trimmed by 5 bases and V by 3 bases; bases with no gene match: 5. The germline V gene encodes CDR1 MNHNS and CDR2 SASEGT. The CDR3 extends over 15 amino acids. This CDR3 reads CASSEGTGGFHEQYF. CDR3 sequence (DNA): TGTGCCAGCAGTGAGGGGACAGGGGGCTTCCACGAGCAGTACTTC.

CDR3 nucleotides: TGTGCCAGTAACCTCGCCCGGGAACGAAACACCATATATTTT. Translation: CASNLARERNTIYF. J is TRBJ1-3 and V is TRBV19, with D uncertain. Trimming left V 7 bases short and J 5 bases short, with 15 bases between. Germline V CDR1 and CDR2: LNHDA, SQIVND (reference sequence). CDR3 length equals 14 residues.

The genes are TRBV11-2 and TRBJ1-2; 7 positions agree with TRBD1. This CDR3 has 15 amino acids. V was pared by 5 bases and J by 6 bases, with 12 bases of the junction left unmatched. Germline V gene sequence: CDR1 SGHAT, CDR2 FQNNGV. CDR3 coding DNA: TGTGCCAGCAGCCGTGCAGGGGGAAAACTCGATGGCTACACCTTC. This gives the protein CASSRAGGKLDGYTF.

The chain uses TRBV11-2 and TRBJ2-5, with D perhaps assigned TRBD1 or TRBD2 (7 bases each). Germline V lookup: CDR1 SGHAT, CDR2 FQNNGV. V was cut by 1 base and J by 2 bases, with 11 bases left in between. The CDR3 contains 15 residues. CDR3 DNA sequence: TGTGCCAGCAGCTTAGGAGCGGGACAGCAAGAGACCCAGTACTTC. It yields the protein CASSLGAGQQETQYF.

This clone turned up a few times. J is TRBJ1-2 and V is TRBV28; D remains ambiguous. CDR3 length: 15 amino acids. Trimming pared 4 bases from V and 4 bases from J, leaving 16 bases between. Per germline, CDR1 MDHEN and CDR2 SYDVKM. In DNA, the CDR3 is TGTGCCAGCAGTTCAGGTCCAGGTGGAGGCTATGGCTACACCTTC. Translating gives CASSSGPGGGYGYTF.

The J gene is TRBJ2-6, the V gene TRBV7-9, with TRBD1 as a possible D gene (6 bases). Germline values: CDR1 SEHNR, CDR2 FQNEAQ (reference sequence). The CDR3 runs to 18 residues. V was trimmed by 2 bases and J by 0 bases, leaving 14 bases between them. The CDR3 sequence: CASSLSQGMGSGANVLTF. CDR3 nucleotides: TGTGCCAGCAGCTTATCCCAGGGGATGGGCTCTGGGGCCAACGTCCTGACTTTC.

This chain joins TRBV7-6 and TRBJ2-1; TRBD2 might be the D (6 bases). The CDR3 runs 13 residues. Germline-derived CDR1 and CDR2 are SGHVS and FNYEAQ. Trimming took off 3 bases at V and 10 bases at J, with 13 bases between the two ends. This CDR3 is CASSFSGRGEQFF. The CDR3 region has the DNA TGTGCCAGCAGCTTTTCTGGCCGGGGGGAGCAGTTCTTC.

The J gene is TRBJ2-7, the V gene TRBV7-6; TRBD2 is a possible D gene (6 bases). Germline V gives CDR1 SGHVS, CDR2 FNYEAQ. This CDR3 has 12 amino acids. V was clipped by 5 bases and J by 12 bases, with 17 bases between them. CDR3 DNA: TGTGCCAGCAGCCCAGACCTCCCGGGAGCGTACTTC. It yields the protein CASSPDLPGAYF.

This chain uses TRBV6-1 with TRBJ2-7; TRBD2 matches at 10 bases. CDR1 MNHNS and CDR2 SASEGT come from the germline V gene. The CDR3 covers 13 residues. V lost 9 bases to trimming and J lost 2 bases; unmatched junction nucleotides: 4. CDR3: CASRTSGTYEQYF. DNA of the CDR3: TGTGCCAGTCGGACTAGCGGCACCTACGAGCAGTACTTC.